This T cell receptor (beta chain) appears in the sequencing data of a study of blood T cell repertoires in COVID-19. Study-level background: The United States, Italy and Spain were the sources of the acute and convalescent COVID-19 samples. PBMCs, B-cell-depleted T cells, or T cells provided the cDNA or gDNA that made up the material.

Germline values: CDR1 MNHEY, CDR2 SVGAGI. V was clipped by 4 bases and J by 0 bases; unmatched bases: 2. The CDR3 extends over 14 amino acids. The authors' processing: It was from reference gene primer amplification that nucleated cell counts were estimated. Produced via immunoSEQ multiplex PCR; TCRdb's table is partial and in-frame only. That table supplies the V and J calls and clone size; D and trimming were determined from the DNA. The table records approximately 150,000 clones, 84% of them present only once. The receptor was isolated from a man aged 60 to 69 with acute or convalescent COVID-19. This chain uses TRBV6-5 with TRBJ1-1, with 7 bases aligning to TRBD1. What was sequenced was peripheral blood. This CDR3 is CASSLQGMNTEAFF. The DNA of the CDR3 is TGTGCCAGCAGTTTACAGGGGATGAACACTGAAGCTTTCTTT.